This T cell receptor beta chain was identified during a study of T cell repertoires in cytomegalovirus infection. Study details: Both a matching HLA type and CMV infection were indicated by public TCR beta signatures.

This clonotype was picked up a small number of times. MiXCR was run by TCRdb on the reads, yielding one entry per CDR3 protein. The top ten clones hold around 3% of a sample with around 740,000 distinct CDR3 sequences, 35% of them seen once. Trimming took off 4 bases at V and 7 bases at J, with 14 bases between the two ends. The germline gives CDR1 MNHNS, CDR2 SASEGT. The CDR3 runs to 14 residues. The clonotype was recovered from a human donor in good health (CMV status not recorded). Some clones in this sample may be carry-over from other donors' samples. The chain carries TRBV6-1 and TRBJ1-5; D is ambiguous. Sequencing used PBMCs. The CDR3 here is CASSARGRRQPQHF. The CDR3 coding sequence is TGTGCCAGCAGTGCACGTGGCAGACGGCAGCCCCAGCATTTT.